One sample yielded the 11 T cell receptor beta chains listed below, sequenced in a study of shared clonotypes between healthy human individuals. Generated by immunoSEQ multiplex PCR, the TCRdb table keeps only in-frame clones and is missing some. The data show 1.5 million to 2.5 million clones, less than 95% seen once. CD8 cells classed as naive were CD45RO-negative and positively selected for CCR7, excluding terminally differentiated effector memory CD45RA+ cells. Source material: naive CD8+ T cells sorted from blood. The receptors stem from a man in his late teens or twenties in good health.

The chain combines TRBV6-5 with TRBJ2-5; D may be TRBD1 (5 bases). Germline loops: CDR1 MNHEY, CDR2 SVGAGI. The CDR3 contains 14 residues. The V end lost 2 bases, the J end lost 0 bases, and 7 bases lay between the germline ends. CDR3 sequence reads: CASSYGANQETQYF. The CDR3, as DNA: TGTGCCAGCAGTTACGGGGCTAACCAAGAGACCCAGTACTTC.

The chain recombines TRBV27 with TRBJ2-2; D uncertain. V was pared by 6 bases and J by 0 bases, with 5 bases between. This CDR3 region has 13 residues. Per the germline V gene, CDR1 is MNHEY and CDR2 is SMNVEV (reference sequence). The CDR3 loop is CASRGSNTGELFF. The CDR3 region has the DNA TGTGCCAGCAGGGGATCGAACACCGGGGAGCTGTTTTTT.

The chain uses TRBV6-5 and TRBJ2-7; D possibly matches TRBD1 or TRBD2 (5 bases each). Trimming shortened V by 2 bases and J by 2 bases, and 16 bases separated the two germline ends. The CDR3 length is 16 residues. CDR1 and CDR2 (germline): MNHEY, SVGAGI. The CDR3 DNA reads TGTGCCAGCAGTTACGGGACGGACACGATAACCTACGAGCAGTACTTC. Encoded protein: CASSYGTDTITYEQYF.

V gene TRBV6-1 combines with J gene TRBJ2-6; D unresolved. V was trimmed by 2 bases and J by 0 bases, leaving 8 bases between them. The CDR3 contains 16 residues. CDR1 and CDR2 (germline): MNHNS, SASEGT. The CDR3 protein is CASSEFILSGANVLTF. In DNA form, the CDR3 reads TGTGCCAGCAGTGAATTTATCCTCTCTGGGGCCAACGTCCTGACTTTC.

On this clone itself: This sample includes further DNA sequences coding for the same CDR3. The chain employs TRBV27 and TRBJ2-7, with no clear D. This CDR3 is 11 amino acids long. CDR1 and CDR2 (germline): MNHEY, SMNVEV (reference sequence). The V end was cut by 3 bases, the J end by 6 bases, with 6 bases between. The CDR3 loop is CASSLGSEQYF. The CDR3 nucleotides read TGTGCCAGCAGTTTGGGGTCCGAGCAGTACTTC.

The chain's CDR3 is CASSLEGAGETQYF. The CDR3 DNA sequence: TGTGCCAGCAGCTTAGAAGGTGCGGGGGAGACCCAGTACTTC. This sequence joins TRBV7-9 and TRBJ2-5; D might be TRBD2 (6 bases). This CDR3 spans 14 amino acids. The V and J ends lost 1 base and 5 bases respectively, with 11 bases between them. The germline CDR1 and CDR2 sequences are SEHNR and FQNEAQ (reference sequence). The full variable domain, rest sourced from reference TRBV7-9 and TRBJ2-5, is DTGVSQNPRHKITKRGQNVTFRCDPISEHNRLYWYRQTLGQGPEFLTYFQNEAQLEKSRLLSDRFSAERPKGSFSTLEIQRTEQGDSAMYLCASSLEGAGETQYFGPGTRLLVL.

The chain couples TRBV6-1 to TRBJ2-1, with 11 bases aligning to TRBD2. CDR1 is MNHNS, CDR2 SASEGT, per germline. The CDR3 is 15 residues long. The junction had 6 bases not matched to a gene; V was cut back by 3 bases and J by 8 bases. The CDR3 loop is CASSETSGIGHEQFF. DNA of the CDR3: TGTGCCAGCAGTGAGACTAGCGGGATAGGTCATGAGCAGTTCTTC.

The rearrangement links TRBV4-1 to TRBJ2-7, with a possible D match to TRBD1 (6 bases). Germline lookup yields CDR1 MGHRA and CDR2 YSYEKL. The CDR3 consists of 14 residues. Deletions cut 0 bases from V and 7 bases from J, with 13 bases between. The CDR3 nucleotides read TGCGCCAGCAGCCAAGAGGGACATCTTGTTGAGCAGTACTTC. This encodes CASSQEGHLVEQYF.

The chain uses TRBV13 and TRBJ1-1, with D uncertain. Between the trimmed V and J ends, which lost 9 bases and 5 bases, there was a span of 16 bases. Germline V gene data show CDR1 as PRHDT and CDR2 as FYEKMQ (reference sequence). The length of the CDR3 is 13 residues. CDR3 nucleotides: TGTGCCAGTGCCAAGGACCTATGGACTGAAGCTTTCTTT. Protein: CASAKDLWTEAFF.

V and J are TRBV6-1 and TRBJ1-1; D might be TRBD1 (5 bases). With 2 bases removed from V and 4 bases from J, the gap between germline ends came to 14 bases. Germline lookup yields CDR1 MNHNS and CDR2 SASEGT. The CDR3 runs 15 residues. Here the CDR3 DNA reads TGTGCCAGCAGTGAAAAGGGGCAGGGCAGCACTGAAGCTTTCTTT. This sequence encodes CASSEKGQGSTEAFF.

Turning to this clone: This same CDR3 is encoded by further DNA sequences in the sample. The CDR3 here is CSVVAGDTGELFF. The CDR3, as DNA: TGCAGCGTTGTAGCGGGCGACACCGGGGAGCTGTTTTTT. The chain is built from TRBV29-1 and TRBJ2-2; 7 bases are a match to TRBD2. Germline trimming cut 4 bases from V and 3 bases from J; bases unmatched to any gene: 2. CDR3 length: 13 residues. Germline CDR1 is SQVTM and CDR2 is ANQGSEA.